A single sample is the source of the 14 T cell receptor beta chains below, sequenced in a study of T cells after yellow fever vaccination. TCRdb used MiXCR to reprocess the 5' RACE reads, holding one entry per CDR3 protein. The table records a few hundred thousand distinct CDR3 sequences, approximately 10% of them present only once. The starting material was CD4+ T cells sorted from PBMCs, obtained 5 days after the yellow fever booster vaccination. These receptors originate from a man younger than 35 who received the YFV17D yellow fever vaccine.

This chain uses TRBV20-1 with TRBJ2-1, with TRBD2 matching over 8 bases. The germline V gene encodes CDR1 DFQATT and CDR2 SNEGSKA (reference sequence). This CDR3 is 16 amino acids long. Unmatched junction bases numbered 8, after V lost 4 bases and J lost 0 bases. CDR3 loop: CSATPGGASSYNEQFF. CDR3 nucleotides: TGCAGTGCTACACCCGGGGGGGCAAGCTCCTACAATGAGCAGTTCTTC.

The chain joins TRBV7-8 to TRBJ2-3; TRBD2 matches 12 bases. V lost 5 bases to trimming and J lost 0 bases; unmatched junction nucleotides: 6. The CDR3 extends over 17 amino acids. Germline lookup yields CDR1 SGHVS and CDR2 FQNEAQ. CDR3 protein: CASSDGLAGSSTDTQYF. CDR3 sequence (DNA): TGTGCCAGCAGCGACGGACTAGCGGGGTCTAGCACAGATACGCAGTATTTT.

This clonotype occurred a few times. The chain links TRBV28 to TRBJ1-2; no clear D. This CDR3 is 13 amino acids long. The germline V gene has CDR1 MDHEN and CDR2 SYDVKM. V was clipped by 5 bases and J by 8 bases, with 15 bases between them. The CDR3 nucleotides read TGTGCCAGCAGTGCCCCCGGGATAGGGGGCTACACCTTC. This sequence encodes CASSAPGIGGYTF.

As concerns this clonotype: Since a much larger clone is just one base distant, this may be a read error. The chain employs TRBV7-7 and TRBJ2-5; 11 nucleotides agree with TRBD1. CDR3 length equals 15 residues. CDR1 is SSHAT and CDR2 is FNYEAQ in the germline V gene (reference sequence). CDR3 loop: CASSLGTGGQEPQYF. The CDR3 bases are TGTGCCAGCAGCTTAGGGACAGGGGGCCAAGAGCCCCAGTACTTC.

Here the CDR3 DNA reads TGTGCCAGCAGTGAAAGGTCTCTAGCAAGCAGTACGCAGTATTTT. Translated: CASSERSLASSTQYF. The genes are TRBV2 and TRBJ2-3; tentative D call: TRBD2 (5 bases). The ends were cut back, 2 bases at V and 8 bases at J, with 17 bases in the middle. This CDR3 is built from 15 residues. Germline V gives CDR1 SNHLY, CDR2 FYNNEI. Supplemented by reference TRBV2 and TRBJ2-3, the full variable domain reads EPEVTQTPSHQVTQMGQEVILRCVPISNHLYFYWYRQILGQKVEFLVSFYNNEISEKSEIFDDQFSVERPDGSNFTLKIRSTKLEDSAMYFCASSERSLASSTQYFGPGTRLTVL.

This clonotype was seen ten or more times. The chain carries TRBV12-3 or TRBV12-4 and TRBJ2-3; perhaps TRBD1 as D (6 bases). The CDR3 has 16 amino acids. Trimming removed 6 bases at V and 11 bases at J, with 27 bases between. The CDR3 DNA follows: TGTGCCAGCAGCCGCAACTCCGGGACACCGGCGACGCGGCAGTATTTT. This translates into CASSRNSGTPATRQYF.

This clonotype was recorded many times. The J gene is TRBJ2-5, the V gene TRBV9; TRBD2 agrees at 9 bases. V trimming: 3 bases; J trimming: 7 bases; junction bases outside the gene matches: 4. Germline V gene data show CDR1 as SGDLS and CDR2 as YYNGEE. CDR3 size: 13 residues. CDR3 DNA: TGTGCCAGCAGCGAGGGACTAGCCGTGACCCAGTACTTC. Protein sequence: CASSEGLAVTQYF.

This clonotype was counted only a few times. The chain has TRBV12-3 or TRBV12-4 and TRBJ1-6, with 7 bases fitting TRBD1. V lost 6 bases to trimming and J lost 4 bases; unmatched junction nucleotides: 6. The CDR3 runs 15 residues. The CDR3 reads CASSLGGAYNSPLHF. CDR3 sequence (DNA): TGTGCCAGCAGCCTAGGGGGCGCTTATAATTCACCCCTCCACTTT.

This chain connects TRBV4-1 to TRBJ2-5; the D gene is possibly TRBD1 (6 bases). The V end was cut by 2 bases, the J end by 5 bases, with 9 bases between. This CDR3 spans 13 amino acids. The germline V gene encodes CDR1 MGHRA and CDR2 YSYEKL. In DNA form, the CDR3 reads TGCGCCAGCAGCCAACCAGGGGTGGAGACCCAGTACTTC. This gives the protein CASSQPGVETQYF.

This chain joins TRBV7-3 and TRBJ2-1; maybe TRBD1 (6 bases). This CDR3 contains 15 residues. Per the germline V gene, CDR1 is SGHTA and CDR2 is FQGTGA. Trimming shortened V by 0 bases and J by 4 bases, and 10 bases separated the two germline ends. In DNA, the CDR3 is TGTGCCAGCAGCTTAACAGGGGGAAAATACAATGAGCAGTTCTTC. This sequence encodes CASSLTGGKYNEQFF.

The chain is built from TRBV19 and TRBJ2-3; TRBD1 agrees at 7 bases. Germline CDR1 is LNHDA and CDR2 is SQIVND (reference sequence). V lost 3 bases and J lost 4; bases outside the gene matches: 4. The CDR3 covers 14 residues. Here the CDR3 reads CASSMEGGADTQYF. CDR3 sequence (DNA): TGTGCCAGTAGTATGGAAGGGGGCGCAGATACGCAGTATTTT.

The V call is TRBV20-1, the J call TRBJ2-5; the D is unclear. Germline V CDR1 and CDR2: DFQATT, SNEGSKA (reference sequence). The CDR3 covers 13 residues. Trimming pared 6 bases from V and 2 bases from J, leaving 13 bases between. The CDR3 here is CSAPLLEQETQYF. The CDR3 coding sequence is TGCAGTGCCCCTCTATTGGAGCAAGAGACCCAGTACTTC.

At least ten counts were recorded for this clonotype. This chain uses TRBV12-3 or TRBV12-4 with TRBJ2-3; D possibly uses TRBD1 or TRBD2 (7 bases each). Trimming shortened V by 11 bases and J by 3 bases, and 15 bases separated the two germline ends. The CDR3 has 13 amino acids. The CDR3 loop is CAGRQGGTDTQYF. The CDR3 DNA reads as TGTGCCGGCCGACAGGGAGGGACAGATACGCAGTATTTT.

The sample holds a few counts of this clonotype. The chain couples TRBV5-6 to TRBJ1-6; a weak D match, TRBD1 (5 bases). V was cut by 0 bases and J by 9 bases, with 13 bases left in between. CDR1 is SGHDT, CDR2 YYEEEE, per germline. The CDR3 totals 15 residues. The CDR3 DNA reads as TGTGCCAGCAGCTTGGCTGCAGGGTTGGTTTCACCCCTCCACTTT. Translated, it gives CASSLAAGLVSPLHF.